This T cell receptor beta chain comes out of a study of cytomegalovirus exposure and HLA in healthy donors. Study-level results: The Asian-associated ancestry cluster reportedly had fewer N-insertions than the approximately 630-donor mean in a later analysis.

This clone was observed a few times. Its specificity is unknown. Primers included in the PCR were 60 Vbeta and 13 Jbeta primers. Measured with immunoSEQ multiplex PCR; TCRdb has only the in-frame clones, and not every one. The data contain 120,000 or so clones, roughly 18% of them seen just once; the ten biggest clones take up approximately 2.9%. Sample: PBMCs. The TCR comes from a female donor in good health and CMV-seropositive.

The CDR3 loop is CASIGNSYEQYF. The CDR3 DNA follows: TGTGCCAGCATCGGGAACTCCTACGAGCAGTACTTC. J is TRBJ2-7 and V is TRBV28; perhaps TRBD2 as D (5 bases). The CDR3 is 12 residues long. Trimming pared 7 bases from V and 0 bases from J, leaving 7 bases between. Germline CDR1 reads MDHEN; CDR2 reads SYDVKM.